A single sample gave rise to the 22 T cell receptor beta chains below, sequenced in a study of T-cell reconstitution after alpha-beta-depleted transplantation in children. The library targeted TCRbeta and was prepared with unique molecular identifiers. MiXCR, applied by TCRdb to the PCR reads, yields one record per CDR3 protein. This sample has 600,000 to 700,000 distinct CDR3 sequences; 16% occur once, and the top ten carry 0.85% to 1.3%. Source: PBMCs from the stem cell graft donor, taken from the stem cell graft. The receptor source for this set is a human donor who donated a stem cell graft to a child with acute myeloid leukemia.

This clonotype turned up a few times. The chain carries TRBV6-5 and TRBJ1-1; perhaps TRBD1 as D (5 bases). Between the trimmed V and J ends, which lost 1 base and 5 bases, there was a span of 11 bases. Germline CDR1 and CDR2: MNHEY and SVGAGI. This CDR3 has 14 amino acids. Here the CDR3 reads CASSYWGEGTEAFF. In DNA form, the CDR3 reads TGTGCCAGCAGTTACTGGGGGGAGGGGACTGAAGCTTTCTTT.

Ten or more counts support this clonotype. The chain is built from TRBV7-2 and TRBJ2-1; 7 bases are shared with TRBD1. This CDR3 comprises 16 residues. The germline gives CDR1 SGHTA, CDR2 FQGNSA. V shed 5 bases and J 2 bases; nucleotides not matched to a gene: 9. The CDR3 sequence: CASSPRAGGPYNEQFF. The DNA for the CDR3 is TGTGCCAGCAGCCCGAGAGCAGGGGGACCCTACAATGAGCAGTTCTTC.

The V gene is TRBV10-3, the J gene TRBJ2-3, with unresolved D. Germline V gene data show CDR1 as ENHRY and CDR2 as SYGVKD. Trimming shortened V by 6 bases and J by 11 bases, and 15 bases separated the two germline ends. This CDR3 is built from 12 residues. The CDR3 loop is CAISQILGGQYF. The CDR3 DNA follows: TGTGCCATCAGCCAGATCCTAGGCGGGCAGTATTTT.

In this sample, this clonotype turned up a few times. The chain is built from TRBV4-2 and TRBJ1-5; 9 nucleotides align to TRBD1. V trimming: 0 bases; J trimming: 5 bases; junction bases outside the gene matches: 8. Germline V lookup: CDR1 LGHNA, CDR2 YNFKEQ. The CDR3 is 17 residues long. CDR3 in amino acids: CASSQDLTGGNHQPQHF. CDR3 bases: TGTGCCAGCAGCCAAGACCTGACAGGGGGTAATCATCAGCCCCAGCATTTT.

The rearrangement joins TRBV29-1 to TRBJ2-1, with 7 bases fitting TRBD2. Germline trimming cut 5 bases from V and 6 bases from J; bases unmatched to any gene: 10. The CDR3 loop spans 14 amino acids. CDR1 is SQVTM and CDR2 is ANQGSEA in the germline V gene. The CDR3 here is CSVFTSGVSNEQFF. The CDR3 DNA sequence: TGCAGCGTTTTTACCAGCGGGGTTTCCAATGAGCAGTTCTTC.

This chain joins TRBV4-3 and TRBJ2-2; the match to TRBD1 covers 7 bases. The V and J ends lost 3 bases and 9 bases, in that order; junction bases with no gene match: 10. Germline CDR1 LGHNA, CDR2 YSLEER. The CDR3 is made up of 15 amino acids. For the CDR3, the DNA is TGCGCCAGCAGCCAGACTCCGACAGGGTACCGGGAGCTGTTTTTT. Amino acids: CASSQTPTGYRELFF.

This rearrangement joins TRBV11-3 to TRBJ2-1, with D perhaps given as TRBD1 or TRBD2 (5 bases each). The germline V and J ends were trimmed by 5 bases and 9 bases, with 14 bases remaining between them. Germline V lookup: CDR1 SGHNT, CDR2 YENEEA. The CDR3 extends over 13 amino acids. The chain's CDR3 is CASSLFAGAEQFF. The DNA for the CDR3 is TGTGCCAGCAGCCTCTTTGCCGGGGCTGAGCAGTTCTTC.

This clonotype turned up a few times. This chain joins TRBV20-1 and TRBJ2-5; 7 bases agree with TRBD2. Germline V CDR1 and CDR2: DFQATT, SNEGSKA (reference sequence). The CDR3 has 11 residues. The J segment lost 6 bases and the V segment lost 8 bases, leaving 6 bases of the junction unmatched. The CDR3 region is CSSAGGKTQYF. DNA for the CDR3: TGCAGTTCCGCCGGGGGGAAGACCCAGTACTTC.

This clonotype has just a few counts. This chain links TRBV5-1 with TRBJ2-3, with no clear D. Germline loops: CDR1 SGHRS, CDR2 YFSETQ. This CDR3 contains 15 residues. Trimming cost V 3 bases and J 1 base, with 12 bases left between them. The CDR3 spells CASSSAGPGTDTQYF. The CDR3 coding sequence is TGCGCCAGCAGCTCCGCCGGTCCGGGCACAGATACGCAGTATTTT. The full variable domain, in which reference TRBV5-1 and TRBJ2-3 provide the parts outside the CDR3, is KAGVTQTPRYLIKTRGQQVTLSCSPISGHRSVSWYQQTPGQGLQFLFEYFSETQRNKGNFPGRFSGRQFSNSRSEMNVSTLELGDSALYLCASSSAGPGTDTQYFGPGTRLTVL.

This clonotype was observed a handful of times. The V and J genes are TRBV7-9 and TRBJ1-5; D is perhaps TRBD1 (6 bases). V lost 3 bases and J 5 bases, leaving 14 bases between the germline ends. The CDR3 length is 15 residues. Germline lookup yields CDR1 SEHNR and CDR2 FQNEAQ (reference sequence). In DNA, the CDR3 is TGTGCCAGCAGCTTGGGACAAGGGAGCGATCAGCCCCAGCATTTT. This codes for CASSLGQGSDQPQHF. The full variable domain, its missing parts supplied by reference TRBV7-9 and TRBJ1-5, is DTGVSQNPRHKITKRGQNVTFRCDPISEHNRLYWYRQTLGQGPEFLTYFQNEAQLEKSRLLSDRFSAERPKGSFSTLEIQRTEQGDSAMYLCASSLGQGSDQPQHFGDGTRLSIL.

This chain links TRBV9 with TRBJ2-2, with D hard to call. Trimming took off 1 base at V and 6 bases at J, with 4 bases between the two ends. The CDR3 length is 12 residues. Germline lookup yields CDR1 SGDLS and CDR2 YYNGEE. The CDR3 reads CASSVKAGELFF. The CDR3 bases are TGTGCCAGCAGCGTAAAAGCCGGGGAGCTGTTTTTT.

This clonotype has at least ten counts. The V and J genes are TRBV6-5 and TRBJ2-2; D is unclear. CDR3 length: 15 residues. Per the germline V gene, CDR1 is MNHEY and CDR2 is SVGAGI. Trimming took 6 bases from V and 1 from J, leaving 12 bases between them. The CDR3 DNA reads as TGTGCCAGCAGCCTGAGGTCAGGGAACACCGGGGAGCTGTTTTTT. Amino acids: CASSLRSGNTGELFF.

V gene TRBV5-5 combines with J gene TRBJ1-3; the match to TRBD1 covers 8 bases. The junction had 3 bases not matched to a gene; V was cut back by 3 bases and J by 1 base. The V gene's germline CDR1 is SGHKS and CDR2 YYEKEE (reference sequence). There are 15 residues in the CDR3. This CDR3 is CASSWDRTSGNTIYF. The CDR3 coding sequence is TGTGCCAGCAGCTGGGACAGGACGTCTGGAAACACCATATATTTT. Drawing the rest from reference TRBV5-5 and TRBJ1-3, the complete variable domain is DAGVTQSPTHLIKTRGQQVTLRCSPISGHKSVSWYQQVLGQGPQFIFQYYEKEERGRGNFPDRFSARQFPNYSSELNVNALLLGDSALYLCASSWDRTSGNTIYFGEGSWLTVV.

In its sample, this clonotype was seen a few times. J is TRBJ1-1 and V is TRBV5-1; D gene ambiguous. Germline V gene data show CDR1 as SGHRS and CDR2 as YFSETQ. The CDR3 runs 12 residues. Trimming took 2 bases from V and 6 from J, leaving 8 bases between them. The CDR3 loop reads CASSLDLSEAFF. CDR3 nucleotide sequence: TGCGCCAGCAGCTTAGACCTTTCTGAAGCTTTCTTT.

In the case of this clonotype: Sequence at one end of the junction differs from germline and may be a read error. The rearrangement joins TRBV20-1 to TRBJ1-5, with D maybe TRBD1 (5 bases). This CDR3 comprises 17 residues. Per germline, CDR1 DFQATT and CDR2 SNEGSKA (reference sequence). Written as DNA, the CDR3 is TGCTGTGCTAGAGATGGGGCGGGGATCGGGGGCAATCAGCCCCAGCATTTT. This sequence encodes CCARDGAGIGGNQPQHF.

This chain connects TRBV2 to TRBJ1-2; D not certain. The germline V gene encodes CDR1 SNHLY and CDR2 FYNNEI. Trimming removed 4 bases at V and 4 bases at J, with 10 bases between. The CDR3 spans 13 residues. The CDR3: CASSVADGYGYTF. CDR3 in DNA: TGTGCCAGCAGTGTCGCGGACGGCTATGGCTACACCTTC.

This clonotype was detected ten times or more. One junction end disagrees with the germline gene, perhaps due to a read error. The J gene is TRBJ1-2, the V gene TRBV25-1, with D maybe TRBD1 (5 bases). From germline, CDR1 is MGHDK and CDR2 SYGVNS. The CDR3 extends over 16 amino acids. The CDR3: CASSEYGETAYYGYTF. As DNA, the CDR3 is TGTGCCAGCAGTGAATATGGTGAGACAGCGTACTATGGCTATACCTTC.

In this sample, this clonotype turned up many times. V gene TRBV12-3 or TRBV12-4 combines with J gene TRBJ2-7; possible D gene TRBD1, 6 bases. The CDR3 spans 14 residues. V was cut by 6 bases and J by 3 bases, with 15 bases left in between. DNA of the CDR3: TGTGCCAGCAGCCCGCACAGGGAGCTCTACGAGCAGTACTTC. It yields the protein CASSPHRELYEQYF.

This clonotype was seen at least ten times. This chain uses TRBV18 with TRBJ1-1, with a tentative D call TRBD1 (5 bases). Deletions cut 2 bases from V and 4 bases from J, with 11 bases between. This CDR3 is 14 amino acids long. CDR1 and CDR2 (germline): KGHSH, LQKENI. DNA for the CDR3: TGTGCCAGCTCACCATGGGGGGAGCTCACTGAAGCTTTCTTT. Translation: CASSPWGELTEAFF.

This clonotype was detected only a few times. The gene calls are TRBV7-2 and TRBJ2-4; D remains ambiguous. The CDR3 runs 15 residues. Trimming shortened V by 1 base and J by 0 bases, and 7 bases separated the two germline ends. Germline CDR1 is SGHTA and CDR2 is FQGNSA. The DNA of the CDR3 is TGTGCCAGCAGCTTAGTATCCCTAGCCAAAAACATTCAGTACTTC. As protein: CASSLVSLAKNIQYF.

This clonotype has at least ten counts. This chain's CDR3 is CASSLGGLEAFF. In nucleotides, the CDR3 is TGTGCCAGCAGCTTAGGAGGACTTGAAGCTTTCTTT. The rearrangement links TRBV7-9 to TRBJ1-1; D gene unclear. Germline V gene lookup returns CDR1 SEHNR and CDR2 FQNEAQ (reference sequence). There are 12 residues in the CDR3. V was pared by 1 base and J by 7 bases, with 7 bases between.

The chain links TRBV11-3 to TRBJ2-1, with a possible D match to TRBD1 (5 bases). V lost 1 base and J lost 6, with 16 bases in between. The CDR3 totals 16 residues. Germline-derived CDR1 and CDR2 are SGHNT and YENEEA. CDR3 amino acids: CASSLGRVEMGNEQFF. The CDR3 bases are TGTGCCAGCAGCTTAGGCAGGGTAGAGATGGGCAATGAGCAGTTCTTC.